This TCR beta chain was identified in a study of PD-1 blockade in classical Hodgkin lymphoma. For this clone: Antigen: not known.

Profiled with immunoSEQ multiplex PCR; TCRdb holds only in-frame clones, not every one. This table has 920 or so clones, approximately 70% appearing once. Each patient's relapse followed autologous stem cell transplantation, and brentuximab vedotin exposure varied. The CD8+ T cells came from thawed PBMCs through magnetic negative selection. Best responses fell into complete response, partial response or progressive disease. This CDR3 has 16 amino acids. The germline CDR1 and CDR2 sequences are SEHNR and FQNEAQ (reference sequence). Losses at the gene ends were 3 bases for V and 4 bases for J; bases not matched to a gene: 9. Study conclusions and caveats: Significantly greater TCR diversity emerged by C4D1 in CD4+ cells but not CD8+ cells. Still unresolved is the cause of the repertoire differences, which may be disease activity or prior therapy.

The sample consisted of CD8+ T cells from blood, taken at baseline. The chain is built from TRBV7-9 and TRBJ2-1; TRBD1 matches at 7 bases. The source is a human donor with classical Hodgkin lymphoma. As DNA, the CDR3 is TGTGCCAGCAGCTTGCCTTGGGACAGACGATACAATGAGCAGTTCTTC. Translating it yields CASSLPWDRRYNEQFF.